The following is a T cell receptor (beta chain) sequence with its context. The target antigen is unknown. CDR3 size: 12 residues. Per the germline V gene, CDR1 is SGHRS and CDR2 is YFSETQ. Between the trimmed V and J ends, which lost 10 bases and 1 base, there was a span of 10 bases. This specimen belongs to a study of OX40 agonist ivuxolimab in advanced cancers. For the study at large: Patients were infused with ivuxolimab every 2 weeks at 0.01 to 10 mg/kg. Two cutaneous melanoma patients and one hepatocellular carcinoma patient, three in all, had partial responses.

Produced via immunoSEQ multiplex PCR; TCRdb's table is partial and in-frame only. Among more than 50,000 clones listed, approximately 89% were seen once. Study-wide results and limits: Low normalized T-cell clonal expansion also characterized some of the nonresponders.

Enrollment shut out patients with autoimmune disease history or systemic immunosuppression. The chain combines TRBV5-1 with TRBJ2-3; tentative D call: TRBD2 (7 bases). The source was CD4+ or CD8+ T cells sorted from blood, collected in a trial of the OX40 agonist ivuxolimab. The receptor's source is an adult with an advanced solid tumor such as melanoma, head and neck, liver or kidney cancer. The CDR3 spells CALGGGTDTQYF. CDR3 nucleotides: TGCGCCCTAGGGGGGGGCACAGATACGCAGTATTTT. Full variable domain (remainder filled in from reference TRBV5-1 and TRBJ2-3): KAGVTQTPRYLIKTRGQQVTLSCSPISGHRSVSWYQQTPGQGLQFLFEYFSETQRNKGNFPGRFSGRQFSNSRSEMNVSTLELGDSALYLCALGGGTDTQYFGPGTRLTVL.